The rows below give T cell receptor beta chains drawn from one sample of a study of blood T cell repertoires in COVID-19. Profiling relied on immunoSEQ multiplex PCR, and the TCRdb table lists in-frame clones only, not all of them. Among tens of thousands of clones, 89% were seen once, and the ten largest hold 4.5% to 6.5%. The source material was peripheral blood. The receptor set was obtained from a man aged 60 to 69 with COVID-19, enrolled during active disease. Both conserved end residues are part of each CDR3. Each record gives: V gene, J gene, D gene, clone size, CDR3 DNA, CDR3 protein. The D gene is left open where the match is weak. Clone size, where shown, is once, few, many, or a class for clones that have expanded.

v_gene: TRBV5-5
j_gene: TRBJ2-7
d_gene: TRBD2
abundance: NA
CDR3nt: TGTGCCAGCAGCTTGATGATTCCTAGCGGGACGGGATACCCCTACGAGCAGTACTTC
CDR3aa: CASSLMIPSGTGYPYEQYF

v_gene: TRBV5-4
j_gene: TRBJ2-7
d_gene: TRBD2
abundance: NA
CDR3nt: TGTGCCAGCAGCCCGTGGCGGGGGGTTAGTTCCTACGAGCAGTACTTC
CDR3aa: CASSPWRGVSSYEQYF

v_gene: TRBV5-1
j_gene: TRBJ1-3
d_gene: TRBD1
abundance: NA
CDR3nt: TGCGCCAGCAGCGACGACAGGGCAGCTGGAAACACCATATATTTT
CDR3aa: CASSDDRAAGNTIYF

v_gene: TRBV2
j_gene: TRBJ2-5
d_gene: TRBD2
abundance: NA
CDR3nt: TGTGCCAGCAGTGAGGAGAGGACTAGCGGGAGTGAGACCCAGTACTTC
CDR3aa: CASSEERTSGSETQYF

v_gene: TRBV11-3
j_gene: TRBJ2-7
d_gene: NA
abundance: once
CDR3nt: TGTGCCAGCAGCTCCGCCCCGGGGGAGCAGTACTTC
CDR3aa: CASSSAPGEQYF

v_gene: TRBV11-2
j_gene: TRBJ2-3
d_gene: TRBD2
abundance: NA
CDR3nt: TGTGCCAGCAGCTCCCAGAGCGGGAGGGGAACAGATACGCAGTATTTT
CDR3aa: CASSSQSGRGTDTQYF

v_gene: TRBV30
j_gene: TRBJ2-5
d_gene: TRBD1
abundance: NA
CDR3nt: TGTGCCTGGAGTTCAGGGGGCGCAGAGACCCAGTACTTC
CDR3aa: CAWSSGGAETQYF

v_gene: TRBV3-1/TRBV3-2
j_gene: TRBJ2-7
d_gene: TRBD2
abundance: few
CDR3nt: TGTGCCAGCAGCCCCGGGACTAGCGGATCCTACGAGCAGTACTTC
CDR3aa: CASSPGTSGSYEQYF

v_gene: TRBV19
j_gene: TRBJ2-7
d_gene: TRBD2
abundance: few
CDR3nt: TGTGCCAGTAGTATAAGACTAGCGGGAGGTACCGAGCAGTACTTC
CDR3aa: CASSIRLAGGTEQYF

v_gene: TRBV7-3
j_gene: TRBJ2-1
d_gene: TRBD1
abundance: NA
CDR3nt: TGTGCCAGCAGCGCTGGGACAGGGGAAAACAATGAGCAGTTCTTC
CDR3aa: CASSAGTGENNEQFF

v_gene: TRBV24-1
j_gene: TRBJ2-7
d_gene: TRBD1
abundance: NA
CDR3nt: TGTGCCACCAGTGATTTCAATCCGGGACAGGGTACCTACGAGCAGTACTTC
CDR3aa: CATSDFNPGQGTYEQYF

v_gene: TRBV7-3
j_gene: TRBJ1-1
d_gene: NA
abundance: NA
CDR3nt: TGTGCCAGCAGCGCACAGCCGGGACTCACGAACACTGAAGCTTTCTTT
CDR3aa: CASSAQPGLTNTEAFF

v_gene: TRBV4-2
j_gene: TRBJ1-1
d_gene: NA
abundance: NA
CDR3nt: TGTGCCAGCAGCCCCGACCTCTCGCGGGACACTGAAGCTTTCTTT
CDR3aa: CASSPDLSRDTEAFF

v_gene: TRBV27
j_gene: TRBJ1-3
d_gene: NA
abundance: NA
CDR3nt: TGTGCCAGCAGTTCCTCCGGGGGAGCTGGAAACACCATATATTTT
CDR3aa: CASSSSGGAGNTIYF

v_gene: TRBV30
j_gene: TRBJ1-6
d_gene: NA
abundance: few
CDR3nt: TGTGCCTGGAAAATGGACAGTAATTCACCCCTCCACTTT
CDR3aa: CAWKMDSNSPLHF

v_gene: TRBV27
j_gene: TRBJ1-2
d_gene: NA
abundance: NA
CDR3nt: TGTGCCAGCACTAAAGAAGGCCAGGGAGGCTATGGCTACACCTTC
CDR3aa: CASTKEGQGGYGYTF